The next 31 T cell receptor beta chains were all read from a single sample in a study of T-cell reconstitution after alpha-beta-depleted transplantation in children. Unique molecular identifiers were used in preparing the TCRbeta library. TCRdb redid the calling of the PCR reads with MiXCR, one entry per CDR3 protein. The profile shows 45,000 or so distinct CDR3 sequences, around half of them singletons. Material: peripheral blood, obtained before TCRalphabeta/CD19-depleted stem cell transplant. The source is a boy under two years old with SCID, due to receive a stem cell transplant.

This clonotype was counted a few times. The chain combines TRBV4-2 with TRBJ2-3; 9 nucleotides align to TRBD2. The CDR3 sequence is 16 residues long. Germline-derived CDR1 and CDR2 are LGHNA and YNFKEQ. Trimming at V came to 1 base and at J to 4 bases, leaving 6 bases not matched to a gene. The CDR3 loop is CASSQASSGAPDTQYF. The CDR3 coding sequence is TGTGCCAGCAGCCAAGCGTCTAGCGGGGCTCCAGATACGCAGTATTTT.

The chain employs TRBV4-2 and TRBJ2-1; TRBD1 agrees at 12 bases. V lost 10 bases, J lost 7 bases, and 20 bases stayed unmatched. The germline gives CDR1 LGHNA, CDR2 YNFKEQ. The length of the CDR3 is 18 residues. In DNA, the CDR3 is TGTGCCATGGGCCCGGAGTGGGGGACAGGGGGCGCGTGGAATGAGCAGTTCTTC. It is translated as CAMGPEWGTGGAWNEQFF.

This clonotype has ten or more counts. CDR3 protein: CSAREGEGTYEQYF. CDR3 DNA: TGCAGTGCTAGAGAAGGGGAGGGAACTTACGAGCAGTACTTC. The chain uses TRBV20-1 and TRBJ2-7, with 7 bases aligning to TRBD2. After removal of 0 bases from V and 4 bases from J, the junction contained 6 bases not matched to a gene. This CDR3 spans 14 amino acids. The germline CDR1 and CDR2 sequences are DFQATT and SNEGSKA (reference sequence).

This chain joins TRBV7-2 and TRBJ2-7; a weak D match, TRBD1 (5 bases). The CDR3 runs to 13 residues. The V gene lost 5 bases and the J gene lost 4 bases, with 12 bases spanning the gap. Germline loops: CDR1 SGHTA, CDR2 FQGNSA. The CDR3 DNA reads TGTGCCAGCAGCAATCGACAGACGTACGAGCAGTACTTC. Amino acid sequence: CASSNRQTYEQYF.

V gene TRBV4-2 combines with J gene TRBJ2-3, with TRBD2 identical over 16 bases. J gave up 4 bases and V 4 bases, and 11 bases lay outside the gene matches. Germline assignment: CDR1 LGHNA and CDR2 YNFKEQ. The CDR3 loop spans 19 amino acids. CDR3 DNA: TGTGCCAGCAGCCCCCGGGGGACTAGCGGGGGGGCAGAGGCAGATACGCAGTATTTT. Translated, it gives CASSPRGTSGGAEADTQYF.

The J gene is TRBJ2-7, the V gene TRBV6-1, with 9 positions matching TRBD1. V lost 1 base to trimming and J lost 4 bases; unmatched junction nucleotides: 5. This CDR3 comprises 15 residues. CDR1 and CDR2 (germline): MNHNS, SASEGT. CDR3 sequence (DNA): TGTGCCAGCAGTGAAGGCGGGACAGGGTTGTACGAGCAGTACTTC. As protein: CASSEGGTGLYEQYF.

V gene TRBV6-1 combines with J gene TRBJ2-3; 12 nucleotides match TRBD2. This CDR3 has 16 residues. Germline V lookup: CDR1 MNHNS, CDR2 SASEGT. Trimming took 8 bases from V and 0 from J; bases not matched to a gene: 6. CDR3 nucleotides: TGTGCCAGCCTTCGACTAGCGGGGGATAGCACAGATACGCAGTATTTT. It translates to CASLRLAGDSTDTQYF.

This chain links TRBV5-1 with TRBJ2-5; tentative D call: TRBD1 (5 bases). V lost 4 bases and J lost 4, with 17 bases in between. The length of the CDR3 is 15 residues. The germline V gene has CDR1 SGHRS and CDR2 YFSETQ. The CDR3 bases are TGCGCCAGCAGCCCTCCGGTCAGGGCCATAGAGACCCAGTACTTC. Its translation is CASSPPVRAIETQYF.

The genes are TRBV19 and TRBJ1-1, with D perhaps TRBD1 (5 bases). Looked up from germline, CDR1 is LNHDA and CDR2 is SQIVND (reference sequence). V gave up 3 bases and J gave up 4 bases, with 12 bases separating them. The CDR3 extends over 14 amino acids. The CDR3 sequence: CASSIGSRGTEAFF. For the CDR3, the DNA is TGTGCCAGTAGTATTGGGTCAAGGGGCACTGAAGCTTTCTTT. Looking up the rest from reference TRBV19 and TRBJ1-1 gives the full variable domain: DGGITQSPKYLFRKEGQNVTLSCEQNLNHDAMYWYRQDPGQGLRLIYYSQIVNDFQKGDIAEGYSVSREKKESFPLTVTSAQKNPTAFYLCASSIGSRGTEAFFGQGTRLTVV.

The chain recombines TRBV6-1 with TRBJ1-5; D is possibly TRBD1 (5 bases). V lost 6 bases, J lost 4 bases, and 10 bases lay in between. The CDR3 has 13 amino acids. The germline V gene has CDR1 MNHNS and CDR2 SASEGT. This CDR3 reads CASRAGPNQPQHF. CDR3 nucleotide sequence: TGTGCCAGCAGGGCAGGGCCAAATCAGCCCCAGCATTTT.

The V gene is TRBV5-6, the J gene TRBJ1-2; perhaps TRBD1 as D (6 bases). Germline CDR1 reads SGHDT; CDR2 reads YYEEEE. V lost 7 bases and J 0 bases, leaving 22 bases between the germline ends. This CDR3 spans 17 amino acids. The CDR3 DNA reads TGTGCCAGCGACCTCGCCGGCCAGGGGAAAGCTAACTATGGCTACACCTTC. Translation gives CASDLAGQGKANYGYTF.

The rearrangement uses TRBV18 and TRBJ1-1; D is perhaps TRBD1 (5 bases). The V gene lost 2 bases and the J gene lost 0 bases, with 16 bases spanning the gap. This CDR3 comprises 17 residues. Germline lookup yields CDR1 KGHSH and CDR2 LQKENI. For the CDR3, the DNA is TGTGCCAGCTCACCATGGGGGGTCGGCTCCATGAACACTGAAGCTTTCTTT. Protein product: CASSPWGVGSMNTEAFF.

This sequence joins TRBV7-2 and TRBJ2-3; TRBD2 matches at 9 bases. Germline V lookup: CDR1 SGHTA, CDR2 FQGNSA. Germline trimming cut 5 bases from V and 4 bases from J; bases unmatched to any gene: 10. This CDR3 region has 16 residues. The CDR3 reads CASSRGPAGGADTQYF. CDR3 coding DNA: TGTGCCAGCAGCCGGGGGCCAGCGGGGGGCGCAGATACGCAGTATTTT.

In this sample, this clonotype turned up a few times. This rearrangement joins TRBV15 to TRBJ2-3, with D possibly being TRBD1 or TRBD2 (5 bases each). V dropped 3 bases and J dropped 6 bases, with 19 bases sitting between them. The CDR3 covers 16 residues. CDR1 LNHNV and CDR2 YYDKDF come from the germline V gene (reference sequence). Here the CDR3 reads CATSRPGTVGSDTQYF. The DNA for the CDR3 is TGTGCCACCAGCAGGCCCGGGACCGTGGGGTCCGATACGCAGTATTTT.

This chain links TRBV20-1 with TRBJ2-3; D perhaps matches TRBD2 (6 bases). Trimming removed 3 bases at V and 5 bases at J, with 18 bases between. The CDR3 loop spans 15 amino acids. Germline V gene data show CDR1 as DFQATT and CDR2 as SNEGSKA (reference sequence). The CDR3 spells CSASPSPGVRDTQYF. In DNA form, the CDR3 reads TGCAGTGCTAGCCCATCCCCGGGGGTGAGAGATACGCAGTATTTT.

V and J are TRBV6-1 and TRBJ1-5; the D is unclear. Germline CDR1 MNHNS, CDR2 SASEGT. Trimming left V 6 bases short and J 2 bases short, with 8 bases between. The CDR3 covers 13 residues. The CDR3 DNA is TGTGCCAGCAGGGCGAGTGGCAATCAGCCCCAGCATTTT. Translation: CASRASGNQPQHF.

Turning to this clonotype: One end of the junction varies from germline; a read error may be responsible. The chain employs TRBV7-9 and TRBJ2-1; D not resolved. CDR1 SEHNR and CDR2 FQNEAQ come from the germline V gene (reference sequence). The CDR3 runs to 14 residues. As DNA, the CDR3 is TGTGCCAGCAGCTTAGAACTGAGCTACGATGAGCAGTTCTTC. Its protein product is CASSLELSYDEQFF. The whole variable domain, filled in from reference TRBV7-9 and TRBJ2-1, reads DTGVSQNPRHKITKRGQNVTFRCDPISEHNRLYWYRQTLGQGPEFLTYFQNEAQLEKSRLLSDRFSAERPKGSFSTLEIQRTEQGDSAMYLCASSLELSYDEQFFGPGTRLTVL.

This chain links TRBV7-2 with TRBJ2-3, with D tentatively TRBD2 (5 bases). CDR3 size: 16 residues. Germline CDR1 reads SGHTA; CDR2 reads FQGNSA. The V end was cut by 1 base, the J end by 2 bases, with 13 bases between. CDR3 in amino acids: CASSLGASGPTDTQYF. CDR3 sequence (DNA): TGTGCCAGCAGCTTAGGGGCCAGCGGACCCACAGATACGCAGTATTTT.

The V call is TRBV3-1, the J call TRBJ1-1; tentative D call: TRBD1 (5 bases). CDR1 and CDR2 (germline): LGHDT, YNNKEL (reference sequence). The length of the CDR3 is 15 residues. V dropped 5 bases and J dropped 2 bases, with 15 bases sitting between them. The CDR3, as DNA: TGTGCCAGCAGCAAGGTCGGGGGAATTAACACTGAAGCTTTCTTT. Protein product: CASSKVGGINTEAFF.

The genes are TRBV7-2 and TRBJ2-7; D may be TRBD1 (7 bases). CDR1 and CDR2 (germline): SGHTA, FQGNSA. The CDR3 loop spans 16 amino acids. V was shortened by 1 base and J by 5 bases, with 18 bases between the two germline ends. The CDR3 is CASSLGRARGRHEQYF. The CDR3 DNA reads as TGTGCCAGCAGCTTAGGTCGGGCCAGGGGGAGGCACGAGCAGTACTTC.

The chain has TRBV7-6 and TRBJ2-3; D unclear. The germline gives CDR1 SGHVS, CDR2 FNYEAQ. CDR3 size: 15 residues. Trimming removed 1 base at V and 2 bases at J, with 10 bases between. The CDR3: CASSLVELLTDTQYF. The DNA for the CDR3 is TGTGCCAGCAGCTTAGTGGAGTTACTCACAGATACGCAGTATTTT.

This CDR3 reads CASSLEAGYEQYF. In nucleotides, the CDR3 is TGTGCCAGCAGCTTAGAAGCCGGCTACGAGCAGTACTTC. The V call is TRBV7-2, the J call TRBJ2-7; no reliable D call. This CDR3 spans 13 amino acids. Between the trimmed V and J ends, which lost 1 base and 3 bases, there was a span of 7 bases. CDR1 is SGHTA, CDR2 FQGNSA, per germline.

In its sample, this clonotype was seen a few times. The chain couples TRBV5-1 to TRBJ2-7, with a possible D match to TRBD1 (5 bases). V was clipped by 4 bases and J by 3 bases, with 14 bases between them. There are 14 residues in the CDR3. Germline V lookup: CDR1 SGHRS, CDR2 YFSETQ. CDR3 region: CASSKPPGFYEQYF. Here the CDR3 DNA reads TGCGCCAGCAGCAAACCTCCAGGGTTCTACGAGCAGTACTTC.

This chain uses TRBV20-1 with TRBJ2-5; D is perhaps TRBD1 (5 bases). Trimming cost V 1 base and J 0 bases, with 12 bases left between them. CDR3 size: 15 residues. The germline V gene encodes CDR1 DFQATT and CDR2 SNEGSKA (reference sequence). The CDR3 DNA is TGCAGTGCTAGAGGGGTAGGGGATGACCAAGAGACCCAGTACTTC. Protein sequence: CSARGVGDDQETQYF.

The rearrangement uses TRBV12-3 or TRBV12-4 and TRBJ2-7; D not resolved. The CDR3 sequence is 13 residues long. Trimming took off 7 bases at V and 2 bases at J, with 12 bases between the two ends. The CDR3 reads CASTTAGTYEQYF. DNA of the CDR3: TGTGCCAGCACTACGGCTGGGACCTACGAGCAGTACTTC.

In its sample, this clonotype was seen a few times. The chain carries TRBV5-4 and TRBJ2-6, with D unresolved. The CDR3 consists of 13 residues. V was cut by 3 bases and J by 2 bases, with 3 bases left in between. Germline loops: CDR1 SGHNT, CDR2 YYREEE (reference sequence). As DNA, the CDR3 is TGTGCCAGCAGCTCTCCTGGGGCCAACGTCCTGACTTTC. It codes for CASSSPGANVLTF.

The chain employs TRBV20-1 and TRBJ2-7, with D perhaps given as TRBD1 or TRBD2 (5 bases each). Germline V lookup: CDR1 DFQATT, CDR2 SNEGSKA (reference sequence). V was shortened by 3 bases and J by 2 bases, with 5 bases between the two germline ends. This CDR3 comprises 11 residues. The CDR3 DNA sequence: TGCAGTGCTAGGGGACCCTACGAGCAGTACTTC. It codes for CSARGPYEQYF.

The rearrangement uses TRBV7-6 and TRBJ1-1; the D is unclear. V was trimmed by 4 bases and J by 0 bases, leaving 9 bases between them. This CDR3 spans 14 amino acids. The germline CDR1 and CDR2 sequences are SGHVS and FNYEAQ. CDR3 nucleotides: TGTGCCAGCAGCTCCCAGGCTTTGAACACTGAAGCTTTCTTT. Amino acids: CASSSQALNTEAFF.

In this sample, this clonotype turned up a few times. The chain combines TRBV3-1 with TRBJ2-7; 9 nucleotides line up with TRBD2. J lost 5 bases, V lost 4 bases, and 9 bases had no gene match. The germline V gene has CDR1 LGHDT and CDR2 YNNKEL (reference sequence). The CDR3 has 15 residues. DNA for the CDR3: TGTGCCAGCAGCCCCAGGCGGGGGGGCAGAAACGAGCAGTACTTC. Translated, it gives CASSPRRGGRNEQYF.

The chain carries TRBV7-8 and TRBJ2-1, with D unresolved. The CDR3 has 13 residues. V lost 6 bases and J lost 7, with 13 bases in between. CDR1 is SGHVS, CDR2 FQNEAQ, per germline. Written as DNA, the CDR3 is TGTGCCAGCAGTTCCGGTCTGGGAAATGAGCAGTTCTTC. This translates into CASSSGLGNEQFF.

The CDR3: CASSIRGSAVYSGANVLTF. The CDR3 region has the DNA TGTGCCAGTAGTATCCGGGGTTCGGCGGTCTACTCTGGGGCCAACGTCCTGACTTTC. The chain recombines TRBV19 with TRBJ2-6; tentative D call: TRBD2 (5 bases). This CDR3 region has 19 residues. Trimming removed 3 bases at V and 0 bases at J, with 18 bases between. Looked up from germline, CDR1 is LNHDA and CDR2 is SQIVND (reference sequence). The full variable domain, rest sourced from reference TRBV19 and TRBJ2-6, is DGGITQSPKYLFRKEGQNVTLSCEQNLNHDAMYWYRQDPGQGLRLIYYSQIVNDFQKGDIAEGYSVSREKKESFPLTVTSAQKNPTAFYLCASSIRGSAVYSGANVLTFGAGSRLTVL.